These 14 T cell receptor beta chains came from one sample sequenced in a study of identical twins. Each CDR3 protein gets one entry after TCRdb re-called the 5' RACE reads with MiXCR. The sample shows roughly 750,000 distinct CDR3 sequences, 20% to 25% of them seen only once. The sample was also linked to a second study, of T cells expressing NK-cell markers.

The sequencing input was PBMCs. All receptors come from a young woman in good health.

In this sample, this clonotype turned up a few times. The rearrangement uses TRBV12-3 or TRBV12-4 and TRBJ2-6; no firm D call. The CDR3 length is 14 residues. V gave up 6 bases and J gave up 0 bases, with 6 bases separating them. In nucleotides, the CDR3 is TGTGCCAGCAGCATCATCTCTGGGGCCAACGTCCTGACTTTC. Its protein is CASSIISGANVLTF.

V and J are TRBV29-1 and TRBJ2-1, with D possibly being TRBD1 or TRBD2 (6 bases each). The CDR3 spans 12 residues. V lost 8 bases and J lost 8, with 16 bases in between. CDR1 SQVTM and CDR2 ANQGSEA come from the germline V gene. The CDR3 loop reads CSPRGERDEQFF. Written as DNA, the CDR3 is TGCAGCCCGAGGGGGGAGCGGGATGAGCAGTTCTTC.

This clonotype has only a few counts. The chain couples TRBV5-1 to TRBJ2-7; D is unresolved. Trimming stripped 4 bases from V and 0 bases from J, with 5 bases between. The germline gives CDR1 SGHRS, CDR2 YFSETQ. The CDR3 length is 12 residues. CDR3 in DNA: TGCGCCAGCAGCATGAGCTCCTACGAGCAGTACTTC. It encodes CASSMSSYEQYF.

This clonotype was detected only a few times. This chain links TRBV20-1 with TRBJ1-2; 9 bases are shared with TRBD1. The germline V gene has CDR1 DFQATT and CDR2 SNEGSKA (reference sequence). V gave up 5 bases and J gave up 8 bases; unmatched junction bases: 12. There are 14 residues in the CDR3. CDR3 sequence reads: CSAPGTGYGDGYTF. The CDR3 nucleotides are TGCAGTGCTCCCGGGACAGGGTACGGAGACGGCTACACCTTC.

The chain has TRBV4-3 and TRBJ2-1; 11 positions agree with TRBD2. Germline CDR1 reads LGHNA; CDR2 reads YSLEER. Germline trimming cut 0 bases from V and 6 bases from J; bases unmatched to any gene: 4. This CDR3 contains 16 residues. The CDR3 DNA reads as TGCGCCAGCAGCCAAGATGGGACTAGCGGTTTCAATGAGCAGTTCTTC. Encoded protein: CASSQDGTSGFNEQFF.

CDR3 sequence (DNA): TGTGCCAGCAGCTCCAGGAGGGACCTAAAGGGTCAGCCCCAGCATTTT. Residues: CASSSRRDLKGQPQHF. The V call is TRBV5-6, the J call TRBJ1-5, with a weak D call TRBD1 (5 bases). CDR1 SGHDT and CDR2 YYEEEE come from the germline V gene. The V end lost 3 bases, the J end lost 6 bases, and 19 bases lay between the germline ends. This CDR3 spans 16 amino acids.

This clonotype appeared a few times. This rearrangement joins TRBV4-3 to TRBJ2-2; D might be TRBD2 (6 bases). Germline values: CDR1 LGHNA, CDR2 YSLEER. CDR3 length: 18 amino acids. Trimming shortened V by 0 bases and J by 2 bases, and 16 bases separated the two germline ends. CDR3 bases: TGCGCCAGCAGCCAAGATCTCATGGACTACCACAACACCGGGGAGCTGTTTTTT. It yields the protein CASSQDLMDYHNTGELFF.

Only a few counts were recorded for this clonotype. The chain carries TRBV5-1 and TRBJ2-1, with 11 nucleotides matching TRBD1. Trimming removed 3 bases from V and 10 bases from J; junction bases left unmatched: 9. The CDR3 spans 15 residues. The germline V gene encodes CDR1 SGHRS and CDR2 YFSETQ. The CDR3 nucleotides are TGCGCCAGCAGCTCACAAGGACAGGGGGCGCGGGAGCAGTTCTTC. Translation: CASSSQGQGAREQFF.

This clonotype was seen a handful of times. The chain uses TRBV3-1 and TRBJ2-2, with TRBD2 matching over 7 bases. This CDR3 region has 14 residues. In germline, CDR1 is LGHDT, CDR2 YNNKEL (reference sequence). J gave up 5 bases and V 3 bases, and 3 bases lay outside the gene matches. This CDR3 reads CASSHGGRTGELFF. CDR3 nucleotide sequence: TGTGCCAGCAGCCACGGCGGGAGAACCGGGGAGCTGTTTTTT.

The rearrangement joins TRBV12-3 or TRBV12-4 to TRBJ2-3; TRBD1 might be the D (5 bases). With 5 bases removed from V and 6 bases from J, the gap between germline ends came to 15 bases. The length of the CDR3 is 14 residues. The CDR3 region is CASSEGAPPDTQYF. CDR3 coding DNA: TGTGCCAGCAGTGAAGGGGCCCCCCCGGATACGCAGTATTTT.

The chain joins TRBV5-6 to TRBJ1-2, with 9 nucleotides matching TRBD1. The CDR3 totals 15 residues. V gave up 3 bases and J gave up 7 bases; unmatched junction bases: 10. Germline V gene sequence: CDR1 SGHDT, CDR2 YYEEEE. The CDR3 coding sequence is TGTGCCAGCAGCTGGGGGACAGGGCGGTCGGCTGGCTACACCTTC. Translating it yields CASSWGTGRSAGYTF.

CDR3 protein: CASSFVTIFADTQYF. The CDR3 DNA follows: TGTGCCAGCAGTTTCGTAACTATTTTCGCAGATACGCAGTATTTT. The chain combines TRBV12-3 or TRBV12-4 with TRBJ2-3, with D unresolved. This CDR3 spans 15 amino acids. V was clipped by 3 bases and J by 4 bases, with 14 bases between them.

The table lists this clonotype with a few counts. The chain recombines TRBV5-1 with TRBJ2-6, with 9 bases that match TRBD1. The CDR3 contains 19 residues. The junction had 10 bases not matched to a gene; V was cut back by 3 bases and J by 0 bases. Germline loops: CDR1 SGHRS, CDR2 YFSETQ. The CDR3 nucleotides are TGCGCCAGCAGCTCCGCTATTGGACAGGGGACCTCTGGGGCCAACGTCCTGACTTTC. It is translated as CASSSAIGQGTSGANVLTF.

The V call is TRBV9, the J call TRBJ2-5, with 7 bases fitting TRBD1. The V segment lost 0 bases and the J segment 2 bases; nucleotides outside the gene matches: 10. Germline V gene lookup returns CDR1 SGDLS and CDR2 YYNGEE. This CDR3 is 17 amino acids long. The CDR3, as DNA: TGTGCCAGCAGCGTAGGTCGCTCGGACAGGCGACAAGAGACCCAGTACTTC. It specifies CASSVGRSDRRQETQYF. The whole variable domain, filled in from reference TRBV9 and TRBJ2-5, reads DSGVTQTPKHLITATGQRVTLRCSPRSGDLSVYWYQQSLDQGLQFLIQYYNGEERAKGNILERFSAQQFPDLHSELNLSSLELGDSALYFCASSVGRSDRRQETQYFGPGTRLLVL.